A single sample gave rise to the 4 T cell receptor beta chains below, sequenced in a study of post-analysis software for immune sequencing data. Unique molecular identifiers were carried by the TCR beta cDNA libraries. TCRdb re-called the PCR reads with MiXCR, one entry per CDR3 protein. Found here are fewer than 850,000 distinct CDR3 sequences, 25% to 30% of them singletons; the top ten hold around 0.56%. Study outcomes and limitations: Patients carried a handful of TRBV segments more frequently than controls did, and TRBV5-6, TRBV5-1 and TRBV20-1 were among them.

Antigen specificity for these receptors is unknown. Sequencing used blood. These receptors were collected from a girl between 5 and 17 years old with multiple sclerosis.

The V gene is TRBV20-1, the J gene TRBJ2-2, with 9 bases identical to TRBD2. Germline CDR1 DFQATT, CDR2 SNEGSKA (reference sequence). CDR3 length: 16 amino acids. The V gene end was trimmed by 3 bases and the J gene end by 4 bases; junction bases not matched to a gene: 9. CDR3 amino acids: CSASNSGRVITGELFF. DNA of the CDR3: TGCAGTGCTAGTAATAGCGGGAGAGTAATCACCGGGGAGCTGTTTTTT.

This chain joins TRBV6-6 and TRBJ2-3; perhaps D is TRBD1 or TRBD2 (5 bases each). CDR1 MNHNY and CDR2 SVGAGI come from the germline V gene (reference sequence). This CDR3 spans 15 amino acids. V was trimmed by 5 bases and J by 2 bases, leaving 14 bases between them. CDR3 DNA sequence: TGTGCCAGCAGTCGAACGGGACGCCTCACAGATACGCAGTATTTT. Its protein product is CASSRTGRLTDTQYF.

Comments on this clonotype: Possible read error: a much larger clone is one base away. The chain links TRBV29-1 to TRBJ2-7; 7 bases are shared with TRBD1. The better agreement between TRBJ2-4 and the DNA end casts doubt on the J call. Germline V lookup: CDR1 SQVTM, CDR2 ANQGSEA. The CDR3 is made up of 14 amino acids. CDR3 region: CNVVPKTTGDIQYF. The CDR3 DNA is TGCAACGTTGTCCCAAAAACCACAGGGGACATTCAGTACTTC.

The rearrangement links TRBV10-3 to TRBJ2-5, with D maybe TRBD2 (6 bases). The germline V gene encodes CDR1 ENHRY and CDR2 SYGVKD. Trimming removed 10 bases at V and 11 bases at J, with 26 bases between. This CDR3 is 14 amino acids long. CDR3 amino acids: CATESGLSINEQYF. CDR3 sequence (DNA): TGTGCCACGGAATCGGGACTTAGCATCAATGAGCAGTACTTC.